The 21 T cell receptor beta chains below were found in one sample sequenced in a study of T cell responses to AZD1222 COVID-19 vaccine. Only in-frame clones appear in the TCRdb table, and some are missing; sequencing was by immunoSEQ multiplex PCR. The table has some 97,000 clones, approximately 91% seen once. Sequences were derived from peripheral blood, sampled on day 0 of AZD1222 vaccination. These receptors originate from an adult in good health.

V gene TRBV3-1 (or the pseudogene TRBV3-2) combines with J gene TRBJ1-2, with TRBD1 identical over 7 bases. Trimming at V came to 0 bases and at J to 4 bases, leaving 5 bases not matched to a gene. The length of the CDR3 is 15 residues. Germline V lookup: CDR1 LGHDT, CDR2 YNNKEL (reference sequence). CDR3 region: CASSQDAGTAYGYTF. The CDR3 region has the DNA TGTGCCAGCAGCCAAGATGCCGGGACAGCCTATGGCTACACCTTC.

This clone was seen a single time. The J gene is TRBJ1-5, the V gene TRBV19; D call uncertain. This CDR3 has 15 residues. V was pared by 1 base and J by 6 bases, with 13 bases between. CDR1 LNHDA and CDR2 SQIVND come from the germline V gene (reference sequence). CDR3 sequence: CASSIVGYVGQPQHF. CDR3 DNA: TGTGCCAGTAGTATAGTAGGGTATGTAGGTCAGCCCCAGCATTTT. Full variable domain (remainder filled in from reference TRBV19 and TRBJ1-5): DGGITQSPKYLFRKEGQNVTLSCEQNLNHDAMYWYRQDPGQGLRLIYYSQIVNDFQKGDIAEGYSVSREKKESFPLTVTSAQKNPTAFYLCASSIVGYVGQPQHFGDGTRLSIL.

This clone was seen once. V gene TRBV19 combines with J gene TRBJ1-1, with TRBD1 as a possible D gene (5 bases). The CDR3 covers 13 residues. The germline V gene encodes CDR1 LNHDA and CDR2 SQIVND (reference sequence). The V end lost 7 bases, the J end lost 5 bases, and 14 bases lay between the germline ends. The CDR3 bases are TGTGCCAGTAACCAGGGTGTAGGGACTGAAGCTTTCTTT. This translates into CASNQGVGTEAFF.

This chain connects TRBV7-8 to TRBJ2-7, with D perhaps TRBD1 (5 bases). V lost 5 bases, J lost 5 bases, and 13 bases lay in between. The CDR3 covers 13 residues. The germline V gene encodes CDR1 SGHVS and CDR2 FQNEAQ. Here the CDR3 reads CASSPQGRDEQYF. CDR3 coding DNA: TGTGCCAGCAGCCCCCAGGGAAGAGACGAGCAGTACTTC.

The J gene is TRBJ1-4, the V gene TRBV6-5, with no clear D. Per the germline V gene, CDR1 is MNHEY and CDR2 is SVGAGI. V dropped 6 bases and J dropped 0 bases, with 5 bases sitting between them. The CDR3 consists of 13 residues. The CDR3, as DNA: TGTGCCAGCAGGGGCGCAACTAATGAAAAACTGTTTTTT. Translated, it gives CASRGATNEKLFF.

The chain combines TRBV7-6 with TRBJ1-3; D possibly corresponds to TRBD1 (5 bases). Germline loops: CDR1 SGHVS, CDR2 FNYEAQ. The CDR3 runs 18 residues. Trimming pared 2 bases from V and 1 base from J, leaving 18 bases between. As DNA, the CDR3 is TGTGCCAGCAGCTTACAATCCGGGGGTTATAGATCTGGAAACACCATATATTTT. Translation gives CASSLQSGGYRSGNTIYF.

V and J are TRBV20-1 and TRBJ2-7; D may be TRBD1 or TRBD2 (5 bases each). The CDR3 runs 11 residues. Trimming removed 3 bases at V and 7 bases at J, with 10 bases between. Germline V lookup: CDR1 DFQATT, CDR2 SNEGSKA (reference sequence). This CDR3 is CSARGTEEQYF. The CDR3 DNA reads TGCAGTGCTAGGGGGACGGAGGAGCAGTACTTC.

V and J are TRBV6-6 and TRBJ1-1, with TRBD1 matching 10 bases. Germline V gene data show CDR1 as MNHNY and CDR2 as SVGAGI (reference sequence). This CDR3 comprises 15 residues. After removal of 4 bases from V and 4 bases from J, the junction contained 6 bases not matched to a gene. The CDR3 DNA reads TGTGCCAGCAGTTCCTCGGACAGGGGGACCACTGAAGCTTTCTTT. As protein: CASSSSDRGTTEAFF.

The chain carries TRBV5-1 and TRBJ2-2; TRBD1 aligns across 8 bases. CDR1 and CDR2 (germline): SGHRS, YFSETQ. This CDR3 has 16 residues. Losses at the gene ends were 4 bases for V and 2 bases for J; bases not matched to a gene: 7. The CDR3 here is CASSRLTGVNTGELFF. The CDR3, as DNA: TGCGCCAGCAGCCGTTTGACAGGGGTTAACACCGGGGAGCTGTTTTTT. The whole variable domain, remainder taken from reference TRBV5-1 and TRBJ2-2, is KAGVTQTPRYLIKTRGQQVTLSCSPISGHRSVSWYQQTPGQGLQFLFEYFSETQRNKGNFPGRFSGRQFSNSRSEMNVSTLELGDSALYLCASSRLTGVNTGELFFGEGSRLTVL.

The chain has TRBV11-1 and TRBJ1-6, with D possibly matching TRBD1 (6 bases). The CDR3 runs to 13 residues. Germline assignment: CDR1 SGHAT and CDR2 FQDESV (reference sequence). Deletions cut 5 bases from V and 15 bases from J, with 17 bases between. This CDR3 reads CASSLLGTRLLHF. DNA for the CDR3: TGTGCCAGCAGCCTTCTCGGGACAAGGCTCCTCCACTTT.

This rearrangement joins TRBV11-2 to TRBJ2-1; D not certain. The germline CDR1 and CDR2 sequences are SGHAT and FQNNGV. Trimming pared 5 bases from V and 6 bases from J, leaving 14 bases between. This CDR3 is 14 amino acids long. CDR3 loop: CASSAERVSNEQFF. Written as DNA, the CDR3 is TGTGCCAGCAGCGCCGAAAGGGTGAGCAATGAGCAGTTCTTC.

The V gene is TRBV18, the J gene TRBJ2-5; D call uncertain. V lost 2 bases, J lost 5 bases, and 6 bases lay in between. The germline V gene encodes CDR1 KGHSH and CDR2 LQKENI. There are 12 residues in the CDR3. This CDR3 is CASSPAAETQYF. CDR3 sequence (DNA): TGTGCCAGCTCACCAGCCGCGGAGACCCAGTACTTC.

The CDR3 nucleotides read TGTGCCAGCAGCCCACCATCACTAGTTGGTGAAGCTTTCTTT. It specifies CASSPPSLVGEAFF. J is TRBJ1-1 and V is TRBV9; D gene uncertain. The V and J ends lost 4 bases and 7 bases respectively, with 17 bases between them. Germline V gene data show CDR1 as SGDLS and CDR2 as YYNGEE. The CDR3 length is 14 residues.

The V and J genes are TRBV6-5 and TRBJ2-2; TRBD2 agrees at 7 bases. The CDR3 is made up of 15 amino acids. The germline V gene encodes CDR1 MNHEY and CDR2 SVGAGI. After removal of 4 bases from V and 1 base from J, the junction contained 3 bases not matched to a gene. CDR3: CASSSSGENTGELFF. The DNA for the CDR3 is TGTGCCAGCAGTTCAAGCGGGGAGAACACCGGGGAGCTGTTTTTT.

The V and J genes are TRBV7-9 and TRBJ1-1; D might be TRBD1 (6 bases). V lost 0 bases and J 4 bases, leaving 6 bases between the germline ends. The CDR3 length is 13 residues. Germline V lookup: CDR1 SEHNR, CDR2 FQNEAQ (reference sequence). CDR3 bases: TGTGCCAGCAGCTTAGCGGGGGCCACTGAAGCTTTCTTT. Encoded protein: CASSLAGATEAFF.

The CDR3 DNA sequence: TGTGCCAGCAGCCGCGGGGGTTCCTCCTACAATGAGCAGTTCTTC. Translated: CASSRGGSSYNEQFF. The rearrangement links TRBV9 to TRBJ2-1; 7 positions match TRBD2. Germline trimming cut 4 bases from V and 0 bases from J; bases unmatched to any gene: 4. The CDR3 totals 15 residues. The V gene's germline CDR1 is SGDLS and CDR2 YYNGEE.

CDR3 in DNA: TGTGCCAGCAGTTACTCAACAGAAGGGACCTACGAGCAGTACTTC. Translating gives CASSYSTEGTYEQYF. J is TRBJ2-7 and V is TRBV6-6; D is unclear. From germline, CDR1 is MNHNY and CDR2 SVGAGI (reference sequence). The germline V and J ends were trimmed by 0 bases and 2 bases, with 11 bases remaining between them. This CDR3 is 15 amino acids long.

This chain links TRBV5-1 with TRBJ2-1; TRBD2 matches at 8 bases. Germline V gene sequence: CDR1 SGHRS, CDR2 YFSETQ. J was trimmed by 9 bases and V by 1 base; bases with no gene match: 9. The CDR3 is 15 amino acids. The CDR3 DNA sequence: TGCGCCAGCAGCTTGACACCGGGACTAGGTTCTGAGCAGTTCTTC. It translates to CASSLTPGLGSEQFF.

The V gene is TRBV7-9, the J gene TRBJ2-2; D perhaps matches TRBD2 (5 bases). The CDR3 is 15 residues long. Between the trimmed V and J ends, which lost 6 bases and 4 bases, there was a span of 15 bases. Looked up from germline, CDR1 is SEHNR and CDR2 is FQNEAQ (reference sequence). CDR3 residues: CASRRTGDGTGELFF. The CDR3 bases are TGTGCCAGCAGACGTACCGGGGATGGCACCGGGGAGCTGTTTTTT.

The chain has TRBV12-3 or TRBV12-4 and TRBJ1-2; perhaps TRBD1 as D (5 bases). There are 13 residues in the CDR3. Between the trimmed V and J ends, which lost 7 bases and 8 bases, there was a span of 17 bases. CDR3 coding DNA: TGTGCCAGCACTCCAGGGCCCTGGGAGGGCTACACCTTC. It specifies CASTPGPWEGYTF.

In its sample, this clone was seen once. The rearrangement uses TRBV5-4 and TRBJ2-1; D assignment may be TRBD1 or TRBD2 (5 bases each). The V end was cut by 1 base, the J end by 8 bases, with 10 bases between. CDR1 is SGHNT, CDR2 YYREEE, per germline (reference sequence). The CDR3 consists of 13 residues. The CDR3 nucleotides are TGTGCCAGCAGCTTGAATAAGGGACATGAGCAGTTCTTC. This gives the protein CASSLNKGHEQFF.